This TCR beta chain was retrieved from a study of blood T cells in healthy people across ages. In this sample, this clonotype turned up a few times. Next came a second PCR, run for about 7 to 11 cycles, which used a sample-barcoded 5' primer along with a J-beta primer mix. Every cDNA molecule carried a tag from a template-switch adaptor bearing 12 random nucleotides. MiXCR was run by TCRdb on the 5' RACE reads, yielding one entry per CDR3 protein. The sample lists 1.5 million to 2 million distinct CDR3 sequences; approximately 39% were seen once. The CDR3 extends over 15 amino acids. V lost 5 bases and J lost 6; bases outside the gene matches: 9. In germline, CDR1 is MNHEY, CDR2 SVGEGT.

The V and J genes are TRBV6-2 or TRBV6-3 and TRBJ2-7, with 11 bases that match TRBD1. Sequences were obtained from blood. The source of this sequence is a human donor in good health. For the CDR3, the DNA is TGTGCCAGCAGTCAACCCGGACAGGGGGCCAGCGAGCAGTACTTC. Protein: CASSQPGQGASEQYF.